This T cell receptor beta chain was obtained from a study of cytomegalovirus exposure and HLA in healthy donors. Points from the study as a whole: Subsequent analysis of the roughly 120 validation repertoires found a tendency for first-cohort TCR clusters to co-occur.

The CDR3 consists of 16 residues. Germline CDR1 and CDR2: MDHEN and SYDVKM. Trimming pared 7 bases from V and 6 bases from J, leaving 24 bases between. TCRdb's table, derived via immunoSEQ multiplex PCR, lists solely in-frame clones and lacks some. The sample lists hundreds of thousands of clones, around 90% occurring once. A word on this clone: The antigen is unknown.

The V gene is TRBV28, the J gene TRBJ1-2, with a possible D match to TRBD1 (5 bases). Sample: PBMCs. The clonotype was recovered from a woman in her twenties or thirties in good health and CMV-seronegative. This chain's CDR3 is CASTYSRVRGPNGYTF. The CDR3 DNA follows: TGTGCCAGCACCTACTCCAGGGTCCGGGGCCCCAATGGCTACACCTTC.